This entry lists 32 T cell receptor beta chains sequenced from one sample in a study of Ad26.COV2.S vaccination and SARS-CoV-2 variants. Assay: immunoSEQ multiplex PCR; the TCRdb copy retains only in-frame clones and omits some. The repertoire holds about 500,000 clones, roughly nine tenths seen once, with approximately 1.7% in the top ten. Treatment specified: 15 to 20 received Ad26.COV2.S at low or high dose, single or two shots; 5 received placebo; per-sample allocation not given. Material that was analyzed had been drawn on day 63 after the first vaccine or placebo injection. The sequencing here drew on peripheral blood, taken in a trial of Ad26.COV2.S vaccine versus placebo. The receptor source for this set is a person aged 18-65 years who received the Ad26.COV2.S COVID-19 vaccine or a placebo.

The rearrangement joins TRBV3-1 (or the pseudogene TRBV3-2) to TRBJ1-5, with a possible D match to TRBD1 (5 bases). Germline assignment: CDR1 LGHDT and CDR2 YNNKEL (reference sequence). Deletions cut 4 bases from V and 11 bases from J, with 18 bases between. CDR3 length: 14 residues. The CDR3 region has the DNA TGTGCCAGCAGCCCTCTTAACAGTCGGGGGGCCCAGCATTTT. Its translation: CASSPLNSRGAQHF.

This chain joins TRBV6-5 and TRBJ2-3; D tentatively fits TRBD1 or TRBD2 (6 bases each). V lost 6 bases and J lost 4, with 17 bases in between. The CDR3 runs 15 residues. The germline CDR1 and CDR2 sequences are MNHEY and SVGAGI. Written as DNA, the CDR3 is TGTGCCAGCAGCTCCCTAGGGGGGTCGGCAGATACGCAGTATTTT. It translates to CASSSLGGSADTQYF.

The chain recombines TRBV5-4 with TRBJ2-2, with D possibly TRBD1 on 6 matching bases. CDR1 SGHNT and CDR2 YYREEE come from the germline V gene (reference sequence). V was shortened by 2 bases and J by 0 bases, with 8 bases between the two germline ends. The CDR3 is 15 amino acids. The CDR3: CASSLQGPNTGELFF. The CDR3 DNA sequence: TGTGCCAGCAGCTTACAGGGTCCGAACACCGGGGAGCTGTTTTTT. The full variable domain, in which reference TRBV5-4 and TRBJ2-2 provide the parts outside the CDR3, is ETGVTQSPTHLIKTRGQQVTLRCSSQSGHNTVSWYQQALGQGPQFIFQYYREEENGRGNFPPRFSGLQFPNYSSELNVNALELDDSALYLCASSLQGPNTGELFFGEGSRLTVL.

The J gene is TRBJ1-5, the V gene TRBV6-5; 9 positions agree with TRBD1. The germline V gene encodes CDR1 MNHEY and CDR2 SVGAGI. Germline trimming cut 11 bases from V and 7 bases from J; bases unmatched to any gene: 9. The CDR3 has 13 amino acids. The CDR3 loop reads CAGQGQGGQPQHF. CDR3 DNA: TGTGCCGGTCAGGGACAGGGAGGCCAGCCCCAGCATTTT.

The V gene is TRBV5-1, the J gene TRBJ1-2, with D perhaps TRBD1 (5 bases). There are 15 residues in the CDR3. V lost 3 bases and J 4 bases, leaving 16 bases between the germline ends. In germline, CDR1 is SGHRS, CDR2 YFSETQ. The CDR3 spells CASSSGLGLGYGYTF. The CDR3 bases are TGCGCCAGCAGCTCGGGACTGGGTTTAGGCTATGGCTACACCTTC.

V is TRBV9 and J is TRBJ2-7; 11 nucleotides match TRBD1. The germline V gene encodes CDR1 SGDLS and CDR2 YYNGEE. V lost 2 bases, J lost 3 bases, and 4 bases stayed unmatched. This CDR3 is built from 15 residues. The CDR3 sequence: CASSVGQGVIYEQYF. For the CDR3, the DNA is TGTGCCAGCAGCGTGGGACAGGGGGTCATCTACGAGCAGTACTTC. Using reference TRBV9 and TRBJ2-7 for the parts outside the CDR3, the full variable domain is DSGVTQTPKHLITATGQRVTLRCSPRSGDLSVYWYQQSLDQGLQFLIQYYNGEERAKGNILERFSAQQFPDLHSELNLSSLELGDSALYFCASSVGQGVIYEQYFGPGTRLTVT.

J is TRBJ2-3 and V is TRBV6-2 or TRBV6-3; 13 bases are shared with TRBD2. The CDR3 extends over 18 amino acids. Germline values: CDR1 MNHEY, CDR2 SVGEGT. V lost 0 bases to trimming and J lost 2 bases; unmatched junction nucleotides: 5. As DNA, the CDR3 is TGTGCCAGCAGTTACTCGACCGGGACTAGCGGGGACACAGATACGCAGTATTTT. As protein: CASSYSTGTSGDTDTQYF.

The chain carries TRBV7-8 and TRBJ1-4; D perhaps matches TRBD1 (5 bases). The CDR3 length is 11 residues. The germline V gene has CDR1 SGHVS and CDR2 FQNEAQ. The V gene lost 5 bases and the J gene lost 11 bases, with 9 bases spanning the gap. The CDR3, as DNA: TGTGCCAGCAGCAGCGGGGGGAAACTGTTTTTT. Encoded protein: CASSSGGKLFF.

J is TRBJ1-2 and V is TRBV5-6; a weak D match, TRBD1 (5 bases). V lost 0 bases to trimming and J lost 3 bases, with 9 bases between them. CDR3 length equals 14 residues. CDR1 and CDR2 from the germline V gene are SGHDT and YYEEEE. The CDR3 reads CASSLVRGDYGYTF. CDR3 nucleotide sequence: TGTGCCAGCAGCTTGGTTAGGGGAGACTATGGCTACACCTTC.

The V gene is TRBV11-2, the J gene TRBJ1-2; tentative D call: TRBD1 (5 bases). Trimming left V 5 bases short and J 8 bases short, with 15 bases between. The CDR3 extends over 13 amino acids. CDR1 SGHAT and CDR2 FQNNGV come from the germline V gene. Here the CDR3 reads CASSLQESGGYTF. The DNA of the CDR3 is TGTGCCAGCAGCCTACAGGAATCGGGAGGCTACACCTTC.

This sequence joins TRBV15 and TRBJ2-3, with 8 bases aligning to TRBD2. The CDR3 is made up of 16 amino acids. Germline CDR1 LNHNV, CDR2 YYDKDF (reference sequence). J was trimmed by 2 bases and V by 2 bases; bases with no gene match: 6. CDR3 bases: TGTGCCACCAGCAGACGATCGACTAGCGACACAGATACGCAGTATTTT. Translation: CATSRRSTSDTDTQYF.

A word on this clone: The sample contains more than one DNA sequence encoding this CDR3. V and J are TRBV6-2 or TRBV6-3 and TRBJ1-2; D uncertain. The CDR3 length is 12 residues. V lost 0 bases and J lost 8, with 7 bases in between. Germline V gene lookup returns CDR1 MNHEY and CDR2 SVGEGT. The DNA for the CDR3 is TGTGCCAGCAGTTACTCTCGCGGGGGCTACACCTTC. The encoded protein is CASSYSRGGYTF.

This chain uses TRBV18 with TRBJ2-7, with D possibly TRBD2 on 7 matching bases. Deletions cut 10 bases from V and 3 bases from J, with 16 bases between. This CDR3 comprises 13 residues. Germline CDR1 KGHSH, CDR2 LQKENI. CDR3 loop: CATGHGGLYEQYF. CDR3 nucleotide sequence: TGTGCCACCGGTCACGGGGGGCTCTACGAGCAGTACTTC.

J is TRBJ2-5 and V is TRBV7-2; D remains unclear. This CDR3 comprises 12 residues. The V and J ends lost 3 bases and 2 bases respectively, with 4 bases between them. Germline CDR1 reads SGHTA; CDR2 reads FQGNSA. The CDR3 loop is CASSFGQETQYF. The CDR3 DNA sequence: TGTGCCAGCAGCTTCGGTCAAGAGACCCAGTACTTC.

The chain joins TRBV5-6 to TRBJ1-1; possibly TRBD1 for D (5 bases). The V gene's germline CDR1 is SGHDT and CDR2 YYEEEE. CDR3 size: 14 residues. V was cut by 4 bases and J by 6 bases, with 16 bases left in between. The DNA for the CDR3 is TGTGCCAGCAGCCGGGGACTCCCGACGGCTGAAGCTTTCTTT. It is translated as CASSRGLPTAEAFF.

The V gene is TRBV6-5, the J gene TRBJ1-3; no definite D call. There are 14 residues in the CDR3. Trimming removed 5 bases from V and 2 bases from J, with 10 bases in between. In germline, CDR1 is MNHEY, CDR2 SVGAGI. CDR3 sequence (DNA): TGTGCCAGCAGTCGCAACCGCGCTGGAAACACCATATATTTT. Translating it yields CASSRNRAGNTIYF.

The gene calls are TRBV24-1 and TRBJ2-2; a possible D gene is TRBD1 (6 bases). CDR1 KGHDR and CDR2 SFDVKD come from the germline V gene. The V gene lost 12 bases and the J gene lost 7 bases, with 20 bases spanning the gap. The CDR3 contains 14 residues. Here the CDR3 DNA reads TGTGCCCCTTGTGCGTCAACAGGGAACGGGGAGCTGTTTTTT. Protein product: CAPCASTGNGELFF.

This clone showed up just a few times. The J gene is TRBJ1-1, the V gene TRBV7-9; D is possibly TRBD1 (6 bases). V was trimmed by 2 bases and J by 2 bases, leaving 18 bases between them. Germline assignment: CDR1 SEHNR and CDR2 FQNEAQ (reference sequence). The CDR3 spans 17 residues. In DNA, the CDR3 is TGTGCCAGCAGCTTAAGGTCAGGGGACGGTCGAAACACTGAAGCTTTCTTT. Translated: CASSLRSGDGRNTEAFF.

This chain links TRBV6-2 or TRBV6-3 with TRBJ2-3; 7 bases are a match to TRBD1. This CDR3 region has 17 residues. Germline trimming cut 2 bases from V and 5 bases from J; bases unmatched to any gene: 13. CDR1 is MNHEY, CDR2 SVGEGT, per germline. CDR3 protein: CASSYGTSTGFQDTQYF. The DNA of the CDR3 is TGTGCCAGCAGTTACGGTACCTCGACAGGGTTCCAAGATACGCAGTATTTT.

V gene TRBV12-5 combines with J gene TRBJ1-5; D remains unclear. This CDR3 is 13 amino acids long. Trimming pared 3 bases from V and 5 bases from J, leaving 8 bases between. Per the germline V gene, CDR1 is LGHNT and CDR2 is FRNRAP. CDR3 nucleotides: TGTGCTAGTGGTTTAGGGTCCGATCAGCCCCAGCATTTT. Residues: CASGLGSDQPQHF.

This clone appeared a few times. The rearrangement links TRBV29-1 to TRBJ2-7; D may correspond to TRBD1 or TRBD2 (5 bases each). V was shortened by 1 base and J by 3 bases, with 13 bases between the two germline ends. Germline loops: CDR1 SQVTM, CDR2 ANQGSEA. This CDR3 is 14 amino acids long. Written as DNA, the CDR3 is TGCAGCGTTGAAGGCTACCAGGGAGACTACGAGCAGTACTTC. Amino acids: CSVEGYQGDYEQYF.

The CDR3 bases are TGTGCCTGGAGTGCAGGGACAGGAAGGGAGACCCAGTACTTC. It specifies CAWSAGTGRETQYF. This sequence joins TRBV30 and TRBJ2-5; 8 nucleotides agree with TRBD1. The CDR3 extends over 14 amino acids. V trimming: 1 base; J trimming: 5 bases; junction bases outside the gene matches: 6. Germline values: CDR1 GTSNPN, CDR2 SVGIG (reference sequence).

The rearrangement joins TRBV7-9 to TRBJ1-2; D is perhaps TRBD1 (6 bases). The length of the CDR3 is 15 residues. Trimming took 6 bases from V and 2 from J, leaving 16 bases between them. Germline loops: CDR1 SEHNR, CDR2 FQNEAQ (reference sequence). For the CDR3, the DNA is TGTGCCAGCAGTAACAACAGGGTGATAAACTATGGCTACACCTTC. Amino acid sequence: CASSNNRVINYGYTF.

This sequence joins TRBV2 and TRBJ2-7, with 8 bases aligning to TRBD2. From germline, CDR1 is SNHLY and CDR2 FYNNEI. The CDR3 contains 12 residues. V lost 6 bases and J lost 2; bases outside the gene matches: 0. Here the CDR3 reads CASRGLAYEQYF. The CDR3 DNA reads TGTGCCAGCAGGGGACTAGCCTACGAGCAGTACTTC.

This chain uses TRBV7-9 with TRBJ2-3; tentative D call: TRBD2 (6 bases). The germline V gene encodes CDR1 SEHNR and CDR2 FQNEAQ (reference sequence). Deletions cut 11 bases from V and 5 bases from J, with 11 bases between. The CDR3 totals 11 residues. CDR3 in DNA: TGTGCCGGAGGGGTTGGAGATACGCAGTATTTT. Translation gives CAGGVGDTQYF.

This clone turned up a few times. The J gene is TRBJ1-2, the V gene TRBV5-4; 9 nucleotides match TRBD1. The V and J ends lost 9 bases and 4 bases, in that order; junction bases with no gene match: 7. Per the germline V gene, CDR1 is SGHNT and CDR2 is YYREEE (reference sequence). The CDR3 covers 13 residues. CDR3 region: CATETGGSYGYTF. CDR3 bases: TGTGCCACAGAGACAGGGGGGAGCTATGGCTACACCTTC.

The chain recombines TRBV28 with TRBJ2-4; 8 bases align to TRBD1. Germline trimming cut 0 bases from V and 3 bases from J; bases unmatched to any gene: 4. From germline, CDR1 is MDHEN and CDR2 SYDVKM. The CDR3 loop spans 16 amino acids. The CDR3 loop is CASSLWTGANKNIQYF. In DNA, the CDR3 is TGTGCCAGCAGTTTATGGACAGGGGCGAACAAAAACATTCAGTACTTC.

The genes are TRBV6-5 and TRBJ2-7, with D possibly being TRBD1 (6 bases). CDR3 size: 14 residues. Germline CDR1 is MNHEY and CDR2 is SVGAGI. V lost 8 bases, J lost 0 bases, and 14 bases lay in between. CDR3 protein: CASARQVNSYEQYF. The CDR3 region has the DNA TGTGCCAGCGCCAGACAGGTGAACTCCTACGAGCAGTACTTC.

The chain recombines TRBV5-4 with TRBJ1-3, with D perhaps TRBD1 (6 bases). The germline gives CDR1 SGHNT, CDR2 YYREEE (reference sequence). This CDR3 has 14 residues. V lost 4 bases and J lost 2, with 10 bases in between. The DNA for the CDR3 is TGTGCCAGCAGCCCCGCAGGGGCTGGAAACACCATATATTTT. It encodes CASSPAGAGNTIYF.

This chain links TRBV11-3 with TRBJ2-2; TRBD1 aligns across 9 bases. The CDR3 extends over 16 amino acids. Germline assignment: CDR1 SGHNT and CDR2 YENEEA. V trimming: 5 bases; J trimming: 0 bases; junction bases outside the gene matches: 4. This CDR3 reads CASSTYRGPNTGELFF. In nucleotides, the CDR3 is TGTGCCAGCAGCACCTACAGGGGGCCGAACACCGGGGAGCTGTTTTTT.

J is TRBJ1-4 and V is TRBV6-5, with unresolved D. This CDR3 comprises 13 residues. Trimming left V 2 bases short and J 8 bases short, with 9 bases between. Per the germline V gene, CDR1 is MNHEY and CDR2 is SVGAGI. CDR3 in amino acids: CASSYREREKLFF. DNA for the CDR3: TGTGCCAGCAGTTACAGGGAAAGAGAAAAACTGTTTTTT.

The rearrangement joins TRBV5-5 to TRBJ2-7; D gene unclear. V was clipped by 4 bases and J by 0 bases, with 5 bases between them. This CDR3 has 12 amino acids. Germline loops: CDR1 SGHKS, CDR2 YYEKEE (reference sequence). Here the CDR3 reads CASSLSSYEQYF. Written as DNA, the CDR3 is TGTGCCAGCAGCCTCAGCTCCTACGAGCAGTACTTC.